This passage covers 11 T cell receptor beta chains from one sample sequenced in a study of molecular identifiers for immune sequencing clone quantification. TCRdb recomputed calls from the PCR reads with MiXCR, one row per CDR3 protein. The table includes some 320,000 distinct CDR3 sequences, 20% to 25% detected once. The sample consisted of naive CD8+ T cells from blood, with Jurkat cell RNA spiked in. The subset was: FACS-sorted CD8+CD4-CCR7+CD45RA+ naive T cells. The receptors shown here come from a human donor in good health. Some libraries in this study had Jurkat cell RNA spiked in.

V usage is TRBV4-1 and J usage is TRBJ2-4, with TRBD2 identical over 11 bases. With V trimmed by 3 bases and J by 1 base, 17 bases remained unmatched. The CDR3 contains 21 residues. The germline V gene encodes CDR1 MGHRA and CDR2 YSYEKL. The CDR3 DNA follows: TGCGCCAGCAGCCAGGTCCCAGTAGGTAGCGGGGGGGCTGGGGCCAAAAACATTCAGTACTTC. It translates to CASSQVPVGSGGAGAKNIQYF.

There are many counts of this clonotype. V gene TRBV13 combines with J gene TRBJ1-4; D gene uncertain. The CDR3 totals 15 residues. Trimming stripped 5 bases from V and 8 bases from J, with 18 bases between. Germline assignment: CDR1 PRHDT and CDR2 FYEKMQ (reference sequence). This CDR3 reads CASSEAAGLREKLFF. CDR3 in DNA: TGTGCCAGCAGCGAGGCCGCTGGACTAAGGGAAAAACTGTTTTTT.

This clonotype has ten or more counts. V gene TRBV7-9 combines with J gene TRBJ1-1; D is uncertain. Germline CDR1 and CDR2: SEHNR and FQNEAQ (reference sequence). Trimming took off 1 base at V and 3 bases at J, with 9 bases between the two ends. The CDR3 length is 14 residues. The chain's CDR3 is CASSLGRTYTEAFF. CDR3 bases: TGTGCCAGCAGCTTAGGACGGACGTACACTGAAGCTTTCTTT.

The table lists this clonotype with many counts. The chain links TRBV7-6 to TRBJ1-1, with a tentative D call TRBD1 (6 bases). The CDR3 is made up of 22 amino acids. Germline V gene data show CDR1 as SGHVS and CDR2 as FNYEAQ. V dropped 5 bases and J dropped 3 bases, with 37 bases sitting between them. Here the CDR3 reads CASSPFPRSFFMADRNDTEAFF. For the CDR3, the DNA is TGTGCCAGCAGCCCTTTTCCACGGTCCTTCTTTATGGCAGACAGGAACGACACTGAAGCTTTCTTT.

About this clonotype: This could be a read error, since a much larger clone is one nucleotide away. V is TRBV12-3 or TRBV12-4 and J is TRBJ2-2; 10 nucleotides match TRBD1. This CDR3 is built from 18 residues. DNA for the CDR3: TGTGCCAGCAGCTCCACATTCGCGGGACAGGGGCGTCCCGGGGAGCCGTTTTTT. Its protein is CASSSTFAGQGRPGEPFF.

This clonotype was seen many times. The gene calls are TRBV11-3 and TRBJ2-4, with D possibly being TRBD2 (6 bases). Germline CDR1 is SGHNT and CDR2 is YENEEA. The V end was cut by 5 bases, the J end by 3 bases, with 8 bases between. CDR3 length: 13 amino acids. CDR3 in DNA: TGTGCCAGCAGCCGGGGGAACAAAAACATTCAGTACTTC. This translates into CASSRGNKNIQYF.

This clonotype has a handful of counts. The chain uses TRBV7-9 and TRBJ1-5; 8 bases map to TRBD1. CDR1 SEHNR and CDR2 FQNEAQ come from the germline V gene (reference sequence). The trim removed 5 bases at V and 1 base at J, leaving 7 bases unmatched. This CDR3 spans 16 amino acids. CDR3 protein: CASSNGQGGSNQPQHF. The CDR3 nucleotides read TGTGCCAGCAGCAATGGACAGGGAGGCAGCAATCAGCCCCAGCATTTT.

Many counts were recorded for this clonotype. This chain connects TRBV7-2 to TRBJ2-2; 8 nucleotides line up with TRBD1. The CDR3 totals 20 residues. The V gene's germline CDR1 is SGHTA and CDR2 FQGNSA. With 1 base clipped from V and 4 bases from J, the junction kept 17 bases outside the gene matches. The CDR3 bases are TGTGCCAGCAGCTTAGGCTTCATACGATTGGGACAGGTCGGCACCGGGGAGCTGTTTTTT. Encoded protein: CASSLGFIRLGQVGTGELFF.

This clonotype was counted ten times or more. DNA of the CDR3: TGTGCCAGCAGCTTAGCCGGGACAGGGGGCCCCAGGACTGAAGCTTTCTTT. Translating it yields CASSLAGTGGPRTEAFF. The V call is TRBV7-2, the J call TRBJ1-1; 12 bases are a match to TRBD1. Unmatched junction bases numbered 7, after V lost 0 bases and J lost 5 bases. Germline V gene data show CDR1 as SGHTA and CDR2 as FQGNSA. The length of the CDR3 is 17 residues.

This clonotype occurred many times. This chain connects TRBV4-1 to TRBJ2-7; 10 nucleotides align to TRBD1. CDR1 and CDR2 from the germline V gene are MGHRA and YSYEKL. V shed 0 bases and J 3 bases; nucleotides not matched to a gene: 2. The CDR3 runs to 15 residues. The CDR3: CASSQEGTGVYEQYF. The DNA for the CDR3 is TGCGCCAGCAGCCAAGAAGGGACAGGGGTCTACGAGCAGTACTTC.

With respect to this clonotype: A much more abundant neighbour one base away suggests this may be a read error. The chain has TRBV5-3 and TRBJ2-3, with 9 bases that match TRBD1. TRBV5-3 belongs to the ORF category, with a function that is uncertain. CDR3 length equals 16 residues. CDR3 bases: TGTGTCAGCAGTAGTTCCGGGACAGGGAGGACAGATACGCAGTATTTT. Its translation: CVSSSSGTGRTDTQYF.